These T cell receptor beta chains were read from a single sample in a study of T cells in Graves' hyperthyroidism and ophthalmopathy. Each CDR3 protein gets one entry after TCRdb re-called the multiplex PCR reads with MiXCR. There are 650,000 to 800,000 distinct CDR3 sequences in the sample; 45% occur only once, and more than 7% lies in the top ten. Material: peripheral blood or thyroid tissue (not recorded which). The receptors come from an adult man with Graves' disease, either hyperthyroidism or ophthalmopathy (not recorded which). CDR3s include the opening cysteine and the closing phenylalanine or tryptophan. The D gene is left open where the match is weak. Clone size, where shown, is once, few, many, or a class for clones that have expanded.

TRBV10-3	TRBJ1-5	-	many	TGTGCCATCAGTCACGACAGTAGCAATCAGCCCCAGCATTTT	CAISHDSSNQPQHF
TRBV29-1	TRBJ1-4	TRBD1	-	TGCAGCGTTGTCCGGACAGGGGGAGAAGGAAAACTGTTTTTT	CSVVRTGGEGKLFF
TRBV29-1	TRBJ1-4	-	many	TGCAGCGTTGTTGCAGGGAACGGTGAAAAACTGTTTTTT	CSVVAGNGEKLFF
TRBV2	TRBJ1-2	-	few	TGTGCCAGTGATTCAGGGTATGGCTACACCTTC	CASDSGYGYTF
TRBV15	TRBJ1-4	TRBD1	-	TGTGCCACCAGCAGAGAAGGGTTTGGGACAGGGGGCGCGGTAGGAGAAAAACTGTTTTTT	CATSREGFGTGGAVGEKLFF
TRBV9	TRBJ1-2	-	-	TGTGCCAGCAGCGTGGGACCCAACCATAACTATGGCTACACCTTC	CASSVGPNHNYGYTF
TRBV2	TRBJ1-2	TRBD1	many	TGTGCCAGCAGTCCGGGACAGGGTCGTCATGGCTACACCTTC	CASSPGQGRHGYTF
TRBV20-1	TRBJ2-7	-	many	TGCAGTGCTAGAGACTCCAACGAGCAGTACTTC	CSARDSNEQYF
TRBV2	TRBJ2-7	-	-	TGTGCCAGCAGCGACATGGGGGGTAACGAGCAGTACTTC	CASSDMGGNEQYF
TRBV12-3/TRBV12-4	TRBJ1-2	TRBD1	few	TGTGCCGCAAACAGGGGGACCAACTATGGCTACACCTTC	CAANRGTNYGYTF
TRBV12-3/TRBV12-4	TRBJ1-2	TRBD1	-	TGCGCCAGCAGCCAAGGGACAGGGCTCGCCAGGGGTGGCTACACCTTC	CASSQGTGLARGGYTF
TRBV19	TRBJ1-5	-	few	TGTGCCAGTAGTATTGAGGGGGATTGGAATCAGCCCCAGCATTTT	CASSIEGDWNQPQHF
TRBV7-9	TRBJ1-1	-	-	TGTGCCAGCAGCTATACTGAAAACACTGAAGCTTTCTTT	CASSYTENTEAFF
TRBV9	TRBJ1-6	TRBD1	-	TGTGCCAGCAGCCGACTGGGACAGCAAGATAATTCACCCCTCCACTTT	CASSRLGQQDNSPLHF
TRBV7-8	TRBJ2-5	-	-	TGTGCCAGCAGCTTAATGCTCGGGGAGACCCAGTACTTC	CASSLMLGETQYF
TRBV7-2	TRBJ2-2	-	-	TGTGCCAGCAGCGTCCGAAGGTATCAGGGAGTCGGGGAGCTGTTTTTT	CASSVRRYQGVGELFF
TRBV6-1	TRBJ2-7	TRBD1	-	TGTGCCAGCAGTACGGACAGGGACGACTACGAGCAGTACTTC	CASSTDRDDYEQYF
TRBV9	TRBJ2-2	TRBD2	-	TGTGCCAGCAGCTCGCGGACTAGCGGTTACACCGGGGAGCTGTTTTTT	CASSSRTSGYTGELFF
TRBV2	TRBJ1-1	-	many	TGTGCCAGCAGTACGCAGGGAGTCACTGAAGCTTTCTTT	CASSTQGVTEAFF
TRBV29-1	TRBJ1-2	-	many	TGCAGCGTTCCGAATGGGGACGGAAGAGTTAATGGCTACACCTTC	CSVPNGDGRVNGYTF
TRBV9	TRBJ1-1	TRBD1	-	TGTGCCAGCTCTGCAGGGGGGTGGGAGAACACTGAAGCTTTCTTT	CASSAGGWENTEAFF
TRBV2	TRBJ1-6	TRBD1	once	TGTGCCAGCAGTTTCCCCGGGACAGCTTCACCCCTCCACTTT	CASSFPGTASPLHF
TRBV2	TRBJ1-5	-	many	TGTGCCAGCACTGGGACCGACAATCAGCCCCAGCATTTT	CASTGTDNQPQHF
TRBV7-9	TRBJ2-5	TRBD2	many	TGTGCCAGCAGCCCTCGACTAGCGGGGACGTTGCCCGAGACCCAGTACTTC	CASSPRLAGTLPETQYF